Following are 27 T cell receptor beta chains from one sample sequenced in a study of control samples from healthy donors and cancer patients. This table comes from immunoSEQ multiplex PCR, and its TCRdb copy is limited to in-frame clones, with some not included. The repertoire consists of tens of thousands of clones, with about nine tenths occurring once and the leading ten covering approximately 9.8%. Sequencing was performed on PBMCs. All receptors derive from a woman aged 45-65 years with colorectal cancer.

The V and J genes are TRBV4-1 and TRBJ1-5; no reliable D call. V was shortened by 0 bases and J by 5 bases, with 11 bases between the two germline ends. This CDR3 is built from 15 residues. Per germline, CDR1 MGHRA and CDR2 YSYEKL. For the CDR3, the DNA is TGCGCCAGCAGCCAAGATATTAGCCGTTATCAGCCCCAGCATTTT. Encoded protein: CASSQDISRYQPQHF.

V is TRBV5-6 and J is TRBJ1-4; no firm D call. Trimming stripped 1 base from V and 0 bases from J, with 10 bases between. The CDR3 sequence is 16 residues long. Germline V gene lookup returns CDR1 SGHDT and CDR2 YYEEEE. The CDR3 sequence is CASSLRTRSTNEKLFF. CDR3 nucleotides: TGTGCCAGCAGCTTGCGAACACGTTCAACTAATGAAAAACTGTTTTTT.

J is TRBJ2-1 and V is TRBV6-2 or TRBV6-3; 9 bases fit TRBD1. The trim removed 4 bases at V and 12 bases at J, leaving 13 bases unmatched. Germline CDR1 MNHEY, CDR2 SVGEGT. The CDR3 runs to 15 residues. CDR3 region: CASSFRDRVPSGQFF. CDR3 bases: TGTGCCAGCAGTTTCCGGGACAGGGTACCCTCCGGGCAGTTCTTC.

This clone was seen only once. The rearrangement uses TRBV9 and TRBJ2-2; no clear D. This CDR3 is 16 amino acids long. V lost 0 bases to trimming and J lost 0 bases, with 9 bases between them. Germline assignment: CDR1 SGDLS and CDR2 YYNGEE. This CDR3 is CASSVVGLANTGELFF. CDR3 coding DNA: TGTGCCAGCAGCGTAGTGGGATTAGCGAACACCGGGGAGCTGTTTTTT.

The genes are TRBV19 and TRBJ2-5; D is undetermined. CDR1 LNHDA and CDR2 SQIVND come from the germline V gene (reference sequence). Trimming took 6 bases from V and 5 from J, leaving 13 bases between them. The CDR3 has 13 residues. CDR3 sequence: CASSRPPEETQYF. DNA of the CDR3: TGTGCCAGTAGCCGGCCCCCCGAGGAGACCCAGTACTTC.

This chain links TRBV7-8 with TRBJ1-5; D perhaps matches TRBD1 (6 bases). This CDR3 contains 17 residues. The ends were cut back, 1 base at V and 2 bases at J, with 15 bases in the middle. The germline V gene encodes CDR1 SGHVS and CDR2 FQNEAQ. CDR3 in DNA: TGTGCCAGCAGCTTAGGTCGAGGGGGAATTGGCAATCAGCCCCAGCATTTT. It specifies CASSLGRGGIGNQPQHF.

The gene calls are TRBV15 and TRBJ2-5, with 9 nucleotides matching TRBD1. Germline V gene sequence: CDR1 LNHNV, CDR2 YYDKDF (reference sequence). The J segment lost 3 bases and the V segment lost 4 bases, leaving 15 bases of the junction unmatched. This CDR3 spans 18 amino acids. Here the CDR3 DNA reads TGTGCCACCAGCATACACCCAATCCGGGACAGGGCAAAAGAGACCCAGTACTTC. Translating it yields CATSIHPIRDRAKETQYF.

J is TRBJ1-2 and V is TRBV12-5; D remains unclear. The CDR3 is made up of 15 amino acids. CDR1 and CDR2 (germline): LGHNT, FRNRAP. The V end was cut by 0 bases, the J end by 6 bases, with 14 bases between. CDR3 amino acids: CASGLVPGGVDGYTF. The CDR3 DNA sequence: TGTGCTAGTGGTTTGGTCCCGGGCGGGGTGGATGGCTACACCTTC.

The CDR3 nucleotides are TGTGCCGGAGGGGAGCCTGGAAACACCATATATTTT. Its protein product is CAGGEPGNTIYF. The chain uses TRBV18 and TRBJ1-3, with a weak D call TRBD1 (5 bases). Germline V gene lookup returns CDR1 KGHSH and CDR2 LQKENI. This CDR3 spans 12 amino acids. The V end lost 11 bases, the J end lost 2 bases, and 10 bases lay between the germline ends.

V gene TRBV5-1 combines with J gene TRBJ1-5; D gene ambiguous. The CDR3 length is 14 residues. V lost 0 bases and J 7 bases, leaving 11 bases between the germline ends. The germline V gene encodes CDR1 SGHRS and CDR2 YFSETQ. The chain's CDR3 is CASSLESGGQPQHF. The CDR3 DNA reads as TGCGCCAGCAGCTTGGAGTCAGGCGGCCAGCCCCAGCATTTT.

The chain recombines TRBV2 with TRBJ1-6, with no clear D. Germline lookup yields CDR1 SNHLY and CDR2 FYNNEI. The CDR3 sequence is 13 residues long. V gave up 6 bases and J gave up 11 bases, with 14 bases separating them. CDR3 amino acids: CASSMDPRPPLHF. The CDR3 DNA is TGTGCCAGCAGCATGGACCCGCGACCACCCCTCCACTTT. Combining the CDR3 with reference TRBV2 and TRBJ1-6 gives the whole variable domain EPEVTQTPSHQVTQMGQEVILRCVPISNHLYFYWYRQILGQKVEFLVSFYNNEISEKSEIFDDQFSVERPDGSNFTLKIRSTKLEDSAMYFCASSMDPRPPLHFGNGTRLTVT.

V and J are TRBV27 and TRBJ1-5; 8 bases line up with TRBD1. Trimming cost V 5 bases and J 1 base; bases outside gene matches: 1. CDR1 is MNHEY and CDR2 is SMNVEV in the germline V gene (reference sequence). This CDR3 is built from 14 residues. CDR3 sequence: CASSRTGSNQPQHF. The CDR3 region has the DNA TGTGCCAGCAGTAGGACAGGGAGCAATCAGCCCCAGCATTTT.

J is TRBJ1-6 and V is TRBV7-8, with D tentatively TRBD1 (5 bases). The germline V gene encodes CDR1 SGHVS and CDR2 FQNEAQ. V was pared by 4 bases and J by 6 bases, with 7 bases between. The CDR3 length is 13 residues. CDR3 bases: TGTGCCAGCAGCTACAGGACTAATTCACCCCTCCACTTT. This encodes CASSYRTNSPLHF.

V gene TRBV30 combines with J gene TRBJ1-4; TRBD1 matches at 11 bases. There are 13 residues in the CDR3. The V and J ends lost 4 bases and 8 bases, in that order; junction bases with no gene match: 3. CDR1 GTSNPN and CDR2 SVGIG come from the germline V gene (reference sequence). The CDR3 DNA reads TGTGCCTGGACCCGGGACAGGGGGGAAAAACTGTTTTTT. Its translation is CAWTRDRGEKLFF.

The chain links TRBV30 to TRBJ2-5, with D perhaps matching TRBD1 (6 bases). Trimming took 4 bases from V and 5 from J, leaving 14 bases between them. The length of the CDR3 is 13 residues. The germline CDR1 and CDR2 sequences are GTSNPN and SVGIG (reference sequence). CDR3 sequence reads: CAWTGADRETQYF. DNA of the CDR3: TGTGCCTGGACAGGGGCCGACAGGGAGACCCAGTACTTC.

This clone came up a few times. CDR3 region: CASSYSHSGNTIYF. DNA for the CDR3: TGTGCCAGCAGTTACTCCCACTCTGGAAACACCATATATTTT. V gene TRBV6-5 combines with J gene TRBJ1-3; D is ambiguous. Trimming removed 0 bases from V and 0 bases from J, with 3 bases in between. The germline V gene encodes CDR1 MNHEY and CDR2 SVGAGI. The CDR3 contains 14 residues.

The chain uses TRBV6-5 and TRBJ2-1; 8 bases fit TRBD1. The germline V gene encodes CDR1 MNHEY and CDR2 SVGAGI. V shed 2 bases and J 6 bases; nucleotides not matched to a gene: 6. The CDR3 covers 15 residues. DNA of the CDR3: TGTGCCAGCAGTTACAAAGGACAGGGAACCAATGAGCAGTTCTTC. Its translation: CASSYKGQGTNEQFF.

V usage is TRBV19 and J usage is TRBJ2-3; no definite D call. V was clipped by 10 bases and J by 5 bases, with 10 bases between them. CDR3 size: 11 residues. Looked up from germline, CDR1 is LNHDA and CDR2 is SQIVND (reference sequence). In DNA form, the CDR3 reads TGTGCCACAGGTTCGGAAGATACGCAGTATTTT. This encodes CATGSEDTQYF.

The chain employs TRBV15 and TRBJ2-3; D not certain. The V and J ends lost 1 base and 3 bases respectively, with 11 bases between them. CDR1 is LNHNV, CDR2 YYDKDF, per germline (reference sequence). CDR3 length: 15 amino acids. CDR3 nucleotide sequence: TGTGCCACCAGCAGAGGGTTGGGAAGAACAGATACGCAGTATTTT. Protein: CATSRGLGRTDTQYF.

The V call is TRBV5-1, the J call TRBJ1-4, with D uncertain. The CDR3 runs 13 residues. Per the germline V gene, CDR1 is SGHRS and CDR2 is YFSETQ. Between the trimmed V and J ends, which lost 5 bases and 4 bases, there was a span of 9 bases. The DNA for the CDR3 is TGCGCCAGCAGTGTGGGAGTTAATGAAAAACTGTTTTTT. Its protein is CASSVGVNEKLFF.

The chain recombines TRBV10-1 with TRBJ2-2; no reliable D call. The germline CDR1 and CDR2 sequences are WNHNN and SYGVQD (reference sequence). The CDR3 is 16 amino acids. With 0 bases removed from V and 2 bases from J, the gap between germline ends came to 10 bases. In DNA, the CDR3 is TGCGCCAGCAGTGAGTCACCGGACCCCAACACCGGGGAGCTGTTTTTT. It translates to CASSESPDPNTGELFF.

The V and J genes are TRBV19 and TRBJ2-3; D could derive from TRBD1 or TRBD2 (6 bases each). Trimming left V 5 bases short and J 2 bases short, with 11 bases between. The CDR3 consists of 14 residues. Per the germline V gene, CDR1 is LNHDA and CDR2 is SQIVND (reference sequence). The DNA for the CDR3 is TGTGCCAGTAGTCGGGGGCAGCTCACAGATACGCAGTATTTT. Amino acids: CASSRGQLTDTQYF.

The J gene is TRBJ1-2, the V gene TRBV6-4, with 12 bases lining up with TRBD1. Trimming cost V 2 bases and J 10 bases; bases outside gene matches: 11. The CDR3 spans 16 residues. Germline lookup yields CDR1 MRHNA and CDR2 SNTAGT. DNA for the CDR3: TGTGCCAGCAGTGACACGGGACAGGGGGCAATTGTGGCCTACACCTTC. It encodes CASSDTGQGAIVAYTF.

V is TRBV6-6 and J is TRBJ2-2; TRBD2 matches at 7 bases. Trimming cost V 2 bases and J 3 bases; bases outside gene matches: 3. This CDR3 comprises 15 residues. The germline V gene has CDR1 MNHNY and CDR2 SVGAGI (reference sequence). This CDR3 is CASSYISGYTGELFF. The CDR3 DNA sequence: TGTGCCAGCAGTTACATTAGCGGGTACACCGGGGAGCTGTTTTTT.

The genes are TRBV2 and TRBJ1-3; perhaps TRBD1 as D (6 bases). The CDR3 totals 15 residues. CDR1 is SNHLY and CDR2 is FYNNEI in the germline V gene. Trimming pared 5 bases from V and 7 bases from J, leaving 18 bases between. CDR3 sequence: CASSRQAIPGNTIYF. The CDR3 DNA reads as TGTGCCAGCAGTCGACAGGCGATACCCGGTAACACCATATATTTT.

V gene TRBV28 combines with J gene TRBJ2-5; D unresolved. V was cut by 3 bases and J by 5 bases, with 7 bases left in between. Germline lookup yields CDR1 MDHEN and CDR2 SYDVKM. CDR3 length equals 12 residues. The CDR3 sequence: CASSFGGETQYF. The CDR3, as DNA: TGTGCCAGCAGTTTTGGCGGTGAGACCCAGTACTTC.

This clone was seen once. V is TRBV27 and J is TRBJ1-5; TRBD1 matches 7 bases. The CDR3 has 15 residues. J gave up 3 bases and V 3 bases, and 5 bases lay outside the gene matches. Germline-derived CDR1 and CDR2 are MNHEY and SMNVEV (reference sequence). In nucleotides, the CDR3 is TGTGCCAGCAGTTTTACCGGGACAGACAATCAGCCCCAGCATTTT. Translated, it gives CASSFTGTDNQPQHF.